The rows below give T cell receptor beta chains drawn from one sample of a study of blood T cell repertoires in COVID-19. Method: immunoSEQ multiplex PCR; TCRdb's copy keeps in-frame clones and lacks some. Of about 140,000 clones listed, around 90% are singletons. Sequenced material: peripheral blood. The receptors here all came from a man aged 55 to 70 with active or convalescent COVID-19. CDR3s include the opening cysteine and the closing phenylalanine or tryptophan. A D gene is named only where the DNA matches it firmly. Not all rows give a size; the values are once, few, many and, for expanded clones, a class.

V: TRBV7-8; D: TRBD1; J: TRBJ1-2; size: .; CDR3: CASSLLQGEGAGYTF; DNA: TGTGCCAGCAGCTTACTCCAGGGCGAGGGGGCTGGCTACACCTTC
V: TRBV2; D: .; J: TRBJ2-3; size: few; CDR3: CASSIGGDLTDTQYF; DNA: TGTGCCAGCAGTATCGGCGGGGACCTCACAGATACGCAGTATTTT
V: TRBV27; D: TRBD1; J: TRBJ2-7; size: .; CDR3: CASSPRTGRIYEQYF; DNA: TGTGCCAGCAGTCCCCGGACAGGGAGGATTTACGAGCAGTACTTC
V: TRBV28; D: TRBD2; J: TRBJ2-3; size: .; CDR3: CASSSNSGRVSDTQYF; DNA: TGTGCCAGCAGTTCCAATAGCGGGAGGGTATCAGATACGCAGTATTTT
V: TRBV2; D: TRBD2; J: TRBJ2-2; size: .; CDR3: CASSANLAGVNTGELFF; DNA: TGTGCCAGCAGTGCTAACCTAGCGGGAGTAAACACCGGGGAGCTGTTTTTT
V: TRBV7-8; D: .; J: TRBJ2-1; size: .; CDR3: CASSPGQINNEQFF; DNA: TGTGCCAGCAGCCCTGGACAGATCAACAATGAGCAGTTCTTC
V: TRBV5-1; D: .; J: TRBJ2-3; size: few; CDR3: CASSLGTAVDTQYF; DNA: TGCGCCAGCAGCTTGGGGACAGCTGTAGATACGCAGTATTTT
V: TRBV19; D: .; J: TRBJ1-4; size: .; CDR3: CASSQGVAEKLFF; DNA: TGTGCCAGTAGTCAAGGGGTCGCTGAAAAACTGTTTTTT
V: TRBV28; D: .; J: TRBJ2-4; size: .; CDR3: CASSFVRGGLLTKNIQYF; DNA: TGTGCCAGCAGTTTTGTGAGGGGGGGGCTATTAACCAAAAACATTCAGTACTTC
V: TRBV4-3; D: .; J: TRBJ1-1; size: .; CDR3: CASSQVGGGNTEAFF; DNA: TGCGCCAGCAGCCAAGTAGGTGGAGGGAACACTGAAGCTTTCTTT
V: TRBV3-1/TRBV3-2; D: .; J: TRBJ1-2; size: .; CDR3: CASSRRGGYTF; DNA: TGTGCCAGCAGCCGCAGGGGTGGCTACACCTTC
V: TRBV19; D: .; J: TRBJ2-2; size: .; CDR3: CASSMRAGSVMNTGELFF; DNA: TGTGCCAGTAGTATGCGGGCGGGGAGCGTCATGAACACCGGGGAGCTGTTTTTT
V: TRBV9; D: TRBD2; J: TRBJ2-7; size: .; CDR3: CASSPSGSDYEQYF; DNA: TGTGCCAGCAGCCCAAGCGGGAGCGATTACGAGCAGTACTTC
V: TRBV28; D: TRBD1; J: TRBJ1-1; size: .; CDR3: CASRWTGKDTEAFF; DNA: TGTGCCAGCAGGTGGACAGGGAAGGACACTGAAGCTTTCTTT
V: TRBV3-1/TRBV3-2; D: TRBD1; J: TRBJ2-7; size: .; CDR3: CASSQSGTGPVGEQYF; DNA: TGTGCCAGCAGCCAGTCCGGGACAGGGCCCGTAGGGGAGCAGTACTTC
V: TRBV7-3; D: .; J: TRBJ2-3; size: .; CDR3: CASSSSHGTDTQYF; DNA: TGTGCCAGCAGTAGTAGTCACGGCACAGATACGCAGTATTTT
V: TRBV30; D: .; J: TRBJ1-1; size: .; CDR3: CAWLQGLNTEAFF; DNA: TGTGCCTGGTTACAGGGCCTAAACACTGAAGCTTTCTTT
V: TRBV11-3; D: .; J: TRBJ2-7; size: .; CDR3: CASSRDNYEQYF; DNA: TGTGCCAGCAGCCGGGACAACTACGAGCAGTACTTC
V: TRBV5-1; D: TRBD1; J: TRBJ2-1; size: .; CDR3: CASSLADRDYNEQFF; DNA: TGCGCCAGCAGCTTGGCGGACAGGGACTACAATGAGCAGTTCTTC
V: TRBV6-2/TRBV6-3; D: TRBD1; J: TRBJ1-6; size: .; CDR3: CASSYGGGLRNSPLHF; DNA: TGTGCCAGCAGTTACGGAGGGGGCCTGCGGAATTCACCCCTCCACTTT
V: TRBV28; D: .; J: TRBJ2-2; size: .; CDR3: CASSPRGGELFF; DNA: TGTGCCAGCAGTCCCCGGGGCGGGGAGCTGTTTTTT
V: TRBV3-1/TRBV3-2; D: .; J: TRBJ1-3; size: .; CDR3: CASSPTAGNTIYF; DNA: TGTGCCAGCAGCCCTACAGCTGGAAACACCATATATTTT
V: TRBV5-1; D: TRBD1; J: TRBJ1-2; size: .; CDR3: CASSLTGGLYGYTF; DNA: TGCGCCAGCAGCTTGACAGGGGGCCTCTATGGCTACACCTTC
V: TRBV12-3/TRBV12-4; D: .; J: TRBJ1-2; size: .; CDR3: CASSLRRSYTF; DNA: TGTGCCAGCAGTTTACGGAGGAGCTACACCTTC
V: TRBV29-1; D: .; J: TRBJ2-2; size: .; CDR3: CSVEGGPGSHTGELFF; DNA: TGCAGCGTTGAAGGGGGGCCAGGGAGTCACACCGGGGAGCTGTTTTTT
V: TRBV24-1; D: .; J: TRBJ1-5; size: .; CDR3: CATSDPRTFNQPQHF; DNA: TGTGCCACCAGTGATCCCAGGACTTTCAATCAGCCCCAGCATTTT
V: TRBV6-5; D: .; J: TRBJ1-1; size: .; CDR3: CASSPWTSPEAFF; DNA: TGTGCCAGCAGCCCATGGACATCCCCAGAAGCTTTCTTT
V: TRBV10-3; D: TRBD1; J: TRBJ2-1; size: .; CDR3: CAISDMTGTGMLNEQFF; DNA: TGTGCCATCAGTGATATGACCGGGACAGGGATGTTGAATGAGCAGTTCTTC
V: TRBV18; D: TRBD1; J: TRBJ1-5; size: .; CDR3: CASSPQQGTPSNQPQHF; DNA: TGTGCCAGCTCACCACAACAGGGGACCCCTAGCAATCAGCCCCAGCATTTT
V: TRBV5-5; D: TRBD1; J: TRBJ2-7; size: .; CDR3: CASSLAGTGIYEQYF; DNA: TGTGCCAGCAGCTTGGCCGGGACAGGGATCTACGAGCAGTACTTC
V: TRBV4-3; D: TRBD2; J: TRBJ2-4; size: .; CDR3: CASSPSLAGGKNIQYF; DNA: TGCGCCAGCAGCCCGAGCCTAGCGGGAGGGAAAAACATTCAGTACTTC
V: TRBV7-3; D: TRBD2; J: TRBJ2-1; size: .; CDR3: CASSLTSGAYNEQFF; DNA: TGTGCCAGCAGCTTAACCAGCGGGGCCTACAATGAGCAGTTCTTC
V: TRBV7-3; D: TRBD2; J: TRBJ2-1; size: .; CDR3: CASSSGAGGWNEQFF; DNA: TGTGCCAGCAGCTCGGGAGCGGGAGGTTGGAATGAGCAGTTCTTC
V: TRBV19; D: TRBD1; J: TRBJ2-7; size: .; CDR3: CASSMTGAEQYF; DNA: TGTGCCAGTAGTATGACAGGGGCCGAGCAGTACTTC
V: TRBV18; D: .; J: TRBJ1-1; size: .; CDR3: CASSLDRQNTEAFF; DNA: TGTGCCAGCTCACTGGACAGACAGAACACTGAAGCTTTCTTT
V: TRBV29-1; D: .; J: TRBJ1-5; size: .; CDR3: CSVARAANQPQHF; DNA: TGCAGCGTTGCGAGGGCAGCGAATCAGCCCCAGCATTTT
V: TRBV12-3/TRBV12-4; D: .; J: TRBJ2-1; size: .; CDR3: CASSPGTPVEQFF; DNA: TGTGCCAGCAGTCCCGGGACACCGGTTGAGCAGTTCTTC
V: TRBV11-3; D: .; J: TRBJ2-3; size: .; CDR3: CASSLGASGTDTQYF; DNA: TGTGCCAGCAGCTTAGGGGCTAGCGGCACAGATACGCAGTATTTT
V: TRBV7-2; D: .; J: TRBJ2-2; size: .; CDR3: CASSLILGELFF; DNA: TGTGCCAGCAGCTTAATTCTCGGGGAGCTGTTTTTT
V: TRBV5-6; D: TRBD2; J: TRBJ2-5; size: .; CDR3: CASSPGLADETQYF; DNA: TGTGCCAGCAGCCCGGGACTAGCAGACGAGACCCAGTACTTC
V: TRBV7-2; D: TRBD2; J: TRBJ2-5; size: .; CDR3: CASSAAGVGETQYF; DNA: TGTGCCAGCAGCGCTGCGGGAGTGGGGGAGACCCAGTACTTC
V: TRBV6-1; D: TRBD1; J: TRBJ1-2; size: .; CDR3: CASSDPSRQGVSGYTF; DNA: TGTGCCAGCAGTGACCCCTCCCGACAGGGGGTGAGTGGCTACACCTTC
V: TRBV24-1; D: TRBD1; J: TRBJ2-3; size: .; CDR3: CATSETGANTDTQYF; DNA: TGTGCCACCAGTGAGACAGGGGCCAACACAGATACGCAGTATTTT
V: TRBV11-2; D: TRBD1; J: TRBJ2-2; size: .; CDR3: CASRTGQLNTGELFF; DNA: TGTGCCAGCAGAACGGGACAGCTGAACACCGGGGAGCTGTTTTTT
V: TRBV27; D: .; J: TRBJ1-5; size: few; CDR3: CASSLGGLNQPQHF; DNA: TGTGCCAGCAGTTTAGGTGGTCTAAATCAGCCCCAGCATTTT
V: TRBV18; D: .; J: TRBJ2-3; size: .; CDR3: CASSPVDTQYF; DNA: TGTGCCAGCTCACCCGTAGATACGCAGTATTTT